This T cell receptor beta chain was sequenced in a study of radiotherapy plus CTLA-4 blockade in lung cancer. Study conclusions and caveats: Expansion of tumor-derived TCR clones was observed in blood after radiotherapy plus ipilimumab.

Ipilimumab CTLA-4 blockade and focal radiation were given to patients with chemo-refractory metastatic non-small-cell lung cancer. CDR3 size: 16 residues. Trimming removed 1 base from V and 4 bases from J, with 16 bases in between. Germline CDR1 and CDR2: SGHVS and FQNEAQ. Profiling relied on immunoSEQ multiplex PCR, and the TCRdb table lists in-frame clones only, not all of them. The sample contains tens of thousands of clones, around 87% of which appear only once. About this clone: Its antigen is not identified.

The sequenced sample was peripheral blood, obtained from a patient treated with radiotherapy plus ipilimumab. The chain couples TRBV7-8 to TRBJ1-2; D is unresolved. The sequence was collected from a human donor with non-small cell lung cancer that progressed on radiotherapy plus ipilimumab. CDR3 sequence reads: CASSLVPQPESYGYTF. The CDR3, as DNA: TGTGCCAGCAGCTTAGTTCCGCAGCCGGAAAGCTATGGCTACACCTTC.